One sample yielded the 18 T cell receptor beta chains listed below, sequenced in a study of blood T cell repertoires in COVID-19. Generated by immunoSEQ multiplex PCR, the TCRdb table keeps only in-frame clones and is missing some. This sample has hundreds of thousands of clones, with just under 85% found just once. The sample consisted of peripheral blood. The receptors were gathered from a woman older than 75 with acute or convalescent COVID-19.

The chain joins TRBV9 to TRBJ2-3, with D tentatively TRBD1 (5 bases). CDR3 length equals 16 residues. Trimming cost V 4 bases and J 6 bases, with 21 bases left between them. Germline V gene sequence: CDR1 SGDLS, CDR2 YYNGEE. CDR3 loop: CASSSTRTLEADTQYF. CDR3 coding DNA: TGTGCCAGCAGCTCCACCCGGACACTCGAGGCGGATACGCAGTATTTT.

The chain has TRBV2 and TRBJ2-2; D might be TRBD2 (5 bases). V dropped 8 bases and J dropped 1 base, with 11 bases sitting between them. This CDR3 has 14 amino acids. The V gene's germline CDR1 is SNHLY and CDR2 FYNNEI. The CDR3 DNA follows: TGTGCCAGCGCGGGTCCGTTGAACACCGGGGAGCTGTTTTTT. Its protein product is CASAGPLNTGELFF.

The chain employs TRBV7-2 and TRBJ1-3, with D uncertain. Trimming removed 5 bases from V and 8 bases from J, with 7 bases in between. This CDR3 region has 11 residues. Germline CDR1 is SGHTA and CDR2 is FQGNSA. The CDR3 spells CASSDYDTIYF. CDR3 nucleotide sequence: TGTGCCAGCAGCGACTATGACACCATATATTTT.

The chain is built from TRBV6-4 and TRBJ1-6; 7 bases are a match to TRBD1. The V segment lost 4 bases and the J segment 8 bases; nucleotides outside the gene matches: 5. CDR1 is MRHNA and CDR2 is SNTAGT in the germline V gene. The CDR3 runs 14 residues. Written as DNA, the CDR3 is TGTGCCAGCAGTGTACAGGGGTGGGATTCACCCCTCCACTTT. This encodes CASSVQGWDSPLHF.

The chain is built from TRBV27 and TRBJ2-7; D is perhaps TRBD1 (6 bases). The CDR3 consists of 13 residues. V lost 10 bases, J lost 7 bases, and 20 bases lay in between. Germline V gives CDR1 MNHEY, CDR2 SMNVEV (reference sequence). CDR3 sequence: CATSGVDLREQYF. DNA for the CDR3: TGTGCCACCTCAGGGGTAGACCTACGAGAGCAGTACTTC.

The V and J genes are TRBV27 and TRBJ2-3; tentatively, D is TRBD2 (5 bases). V lost 10 bases, J lost 6 bases, and 20 bases lay in between. Germline CDR1 reads MNHEY; CDR2 reads SMNVEV (reference sequence). The CDR3 is 14 residues long. Here the CDR3 DNA reads TGTGCCACCTCTGCCGAGGGAGTATCGGATACGCAGTATTTT. This encodes CATSAEGVSDTQYF.

As for this clone: The junction does not match germline at one end; this may be a read error. The chain is built from TRBV7-2 and TRBJ2-3; TRBD2 aligns across 8 bases. Germline-derived CDR1 and CDR2 are SGHTA and FQGNSA. The CDR3 is 15 amino acids. CDR3 sequence reads: CASTVTSGPTNTQYF. Here the CDR3 DNA reads TGTGCCAGCACCGTTACTAGCGGTCCCACAAATACGCAGTATTTT.

This clone showed up just once. J is TRBJ1-3 and V is TRBV14; D remains unclear. The CDR3 is 16 amino acids. V lost 2 bases, J lost 4 bases, and 15 bases lay in between. Germline V gene data show CDR1 as SGHDN and CDR2 as FVKESK. This CDR3 is CASSQTSPGWGNTIYF. The CDR3 DNA sequence: TGTGCCAGCAGCCAAACCAGCCCCGGGTGGGGAAACACCATATATTTT.

The chain is built from TRBV6-6 and TRBJ2-5, with a possible D match to TRBD1 (6 bases). Between the trimmed V and J ends, which lost 1 base and 5 bases, there was a span of 8 bases. CDR3 length equals 13 residues. Germline V CDR1 and CDR2: MNHNY, SVGAGI (reference sequence). CDR3 protein: CASSYWGRETQYF. The CDR3 DNA sequence: TGTGCCAGCAGTTACTGGGGGCGGGAGACCCAGTACTTC.

This clone was detected only a few times. V is TRBV5-5 and J is TRBJ1-2; maybe TRBD1 (5 bases). V gave up 0 bases and J gave up 7 bases, with 13 bases separating them. CDR1 and CDR2 (germline): SGHKS, YYEKEE (reference sequence). The CDR3 consists of 14 residues. Here the CDR3 DNA reads TGTGCCAGCAGCTTGGACCTGGGGCTTGGTGGCTACACCTTC. It yields the protein CASSLDLGLGGYTF. Looking up the rest from reference TRBV5-5 and TRBJ1-2 gives the full variable domain: DAGVTQSPTHLIKTRGQQVTLRCSPISGHKSVSWYQQVLGQGPQFIFQYYEKEERGRGNFPDRFSARQFPNYSSELNVNALLLGDSALYLCASSLDLGLGGYTFGSGTRLTVV.

The rearrangement joins TRBV19 to TRBJ2-1; maybe TRBD1 (6 bases). Per germline, CDR1 LNHDA and CDR2 SQIVND (reference sequence). The length of the CDR3 is 17 residues. The V and J ends lost 1 base and 4 bases respectively, with 17 bases between them. CDR3 amino acids: CASSIVTQGYLYNEQFF. The CDR3 DNA follows: TGTGCCAGTAGTATAGTTACCCAGGGGTATTTGTACAATGAGCAGTTCTTC.

The CDR3 region is CASRDTGTPTGELFF. DNA of the CDR3: TGTGCCAGCAGAGACACCGGGACACCGACCGGGGAGCTGTTTTTT. The gene calls are TRBV2 and TRBJ2-2; a possible D gene is TRBD1 (6 bases). Germline lookup yields CDR1 SNHLY and CDR2 FYNNEI. The germline V and J ends were trimmed by 6 bases and 5 bases, with 16 bases remaining between them. The CDR3 sequence is 15 residues long.

The chain has TRBV12-3 or TRBV12-4 and TRBJ1-1; D is unclear. V was clipped by 3 bases and J by 3 bases, with 8 bases between them. The CDR3 consists of 13 residues. As DNA, the CDR3 is TGTGCCAGCAGTTTTGGCGGGGACACTGAAGCTTTCTTT. It encodes CASSFGGDTEAFF.

This clone was seen once. V usage is TRBV2 and J usage is TRBJ1-6; D might be TRBD1 (6 bases). V lost 7 bases to trimming and J lost 5 bases, with 12 bases between them. Germline V CDR1 and CDR2: SNHLY, FYNNEI. This CDR3 is 14 amino acids long. CDR3 in DNA: TGTGCCAGCACCGGGACACCCAATAATTCACCCCTCCACTTT. As protein: CASTGTPNNSPLHF.

The chain joins TRBV27 to TRBJ2-1; D uncertain. Deletions cut 5 bases from V and 0 bases from J, with 11 bases between. Per germline, CDR1 MNHEY and CDR2 SMNVEV (reference sequence). This CDR3 is 15 amino acids long. The chain's CDR3 is CASSPLANSYNEQFF. The CDR3 nucleotides are TGTGCCAGCAGTCCCCTGGCCAACTCCTACAATGAGCAGTTCTTC.

This clone was seen a few times. The chain couples TRBV2 to TRBJ1-6; possibly TRBD1 for D (5 bases). Germline CDR1 SNHLY, CDR2 FYNNEI. Trimming pared 4 bases from V and 9 bases from J, leaving 13 bases between. The CDR3 spans 14 residues. The chain's CDR3 is CASSGVGGISPLHF. The CDR3 nucleotides read TGTGCCAGCAGTGGGGTGGGGGGGATTTCACCCCTCCACTTT.

This clone was seen more than once but under ten times. Other DNA sequences in this specimen translate into the identical CDR3. V and J are TRBV7-9 and TRBJ1-4; TRBD1 might be the D (6 bases). The CDR3 consists of 13 residues. Germline V gene sequence: CDR1 SEHNR, CDR2 FQNEAQ (reference sequence). Trimming removed 0 bases from V and 7 bases from J, with 6 bases in between. CDR3 bases: TGTGCCAGCAGCTTAGCAGGGGGTGAAAAACTGTTTTTT. Its protein product is CASSLAGGEKLFF.

The chain uses TRBV30 and TRBJ2-1; TRBD2 aligns across 9 bases. Germline lookup yields CDR1 GTSNPN and CDR2 SVGIG (reference sequence). The CDR3 length is 12 residues. V was pared by 2 bases and J by 9 bases, with 2 bases of the junction left unmatched. The CDR3 bases are TGTGCCTGGAGTCCGACTAGCGGTGAGCAGTTCTTC. Translation gives CAWSPTSGEQFF.